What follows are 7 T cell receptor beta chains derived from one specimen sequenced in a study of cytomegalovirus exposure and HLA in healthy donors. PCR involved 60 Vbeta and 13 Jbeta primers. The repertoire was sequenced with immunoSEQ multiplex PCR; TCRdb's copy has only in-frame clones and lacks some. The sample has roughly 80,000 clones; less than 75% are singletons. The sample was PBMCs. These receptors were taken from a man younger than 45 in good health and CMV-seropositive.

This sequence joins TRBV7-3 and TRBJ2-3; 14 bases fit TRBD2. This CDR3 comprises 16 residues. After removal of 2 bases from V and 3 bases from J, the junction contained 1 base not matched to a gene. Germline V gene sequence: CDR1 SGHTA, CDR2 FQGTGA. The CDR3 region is CASSLGLAGGTDTQYF. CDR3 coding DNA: TGTGCCAGCAGCTTAGGACTAGCGGGAGGAACAGATACGCAGTATTTT. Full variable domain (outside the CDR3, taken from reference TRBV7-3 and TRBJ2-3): GAGVSQTPSNKVTEKGKYVELRCDPISGHTALYWYRQSLGQGPEFLIYFQGTGAADDSGLPNDRFFAVRPEGSVSTLKIQRTERGDSAVYLCASSLGLAGGTDTQYFGPGTRLTVL.

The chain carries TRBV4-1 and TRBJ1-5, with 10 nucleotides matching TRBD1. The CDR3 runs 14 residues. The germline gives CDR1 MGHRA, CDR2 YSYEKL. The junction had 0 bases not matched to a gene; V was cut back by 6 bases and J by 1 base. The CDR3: CASRGQGSNQPQHF. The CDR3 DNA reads TGCGCCAGCAGGGGACAGGGGAGCAATCAGCCCCAGCATTTT.

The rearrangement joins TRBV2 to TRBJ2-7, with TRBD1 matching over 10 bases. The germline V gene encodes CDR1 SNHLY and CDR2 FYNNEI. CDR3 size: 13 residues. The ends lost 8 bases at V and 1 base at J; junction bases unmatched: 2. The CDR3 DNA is TGTGCCAGCGGGACAGGGGCGTCCTACGAGCAGTACTTC. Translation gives CASGTGASYEQYF.

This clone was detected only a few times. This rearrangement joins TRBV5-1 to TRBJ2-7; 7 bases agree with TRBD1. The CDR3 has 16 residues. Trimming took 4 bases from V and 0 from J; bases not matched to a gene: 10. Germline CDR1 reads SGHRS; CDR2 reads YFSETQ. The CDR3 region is CASSPTDRDTSYEQYF. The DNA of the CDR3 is TGCGCCAGCAGCCCTACCGACAGGGACACCTCCTACGAGCAGTACTTC.

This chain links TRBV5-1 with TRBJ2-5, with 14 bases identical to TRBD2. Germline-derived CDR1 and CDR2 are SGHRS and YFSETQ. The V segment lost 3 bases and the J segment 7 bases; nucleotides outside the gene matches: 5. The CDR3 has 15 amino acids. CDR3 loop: CASSSTSGGGLTQYF. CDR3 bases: TGCGCCAGCAGCTCGACTAGCGGGGGGGGACTGACCCAGTACTTC. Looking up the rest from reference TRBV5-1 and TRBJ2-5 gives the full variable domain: KAGVTQTPRYLIKTRGQQVTLSCSPISGHRSVSWYQQTPGQGLQFLFEYFSETQRNKGNFPGRFSGRQFSNSRSEMNVSTLELGDSALYLCASSSTSGGGLTQYFGPGTRLLVL.

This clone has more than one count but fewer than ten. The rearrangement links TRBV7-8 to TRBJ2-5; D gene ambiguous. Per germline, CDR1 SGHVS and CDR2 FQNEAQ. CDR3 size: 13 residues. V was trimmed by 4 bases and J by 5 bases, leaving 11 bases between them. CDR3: CASSWRYKETQYF. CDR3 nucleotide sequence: TGTGCCAGCAGCTGGAGATACAAGGAGACCCAGTACTTC.

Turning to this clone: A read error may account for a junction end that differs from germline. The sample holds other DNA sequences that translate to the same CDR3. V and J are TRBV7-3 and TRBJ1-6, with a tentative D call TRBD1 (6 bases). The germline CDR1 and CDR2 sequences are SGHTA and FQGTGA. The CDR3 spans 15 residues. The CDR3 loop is CASSSQGPQGSPLHF. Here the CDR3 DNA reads TGCGCCAGCAGCTCTCAGGGGCCCCAGGGTTCACCCCTCCACTTT.